The following is a TCR beta chain sequence with its context. The CDR3 has 15 residues. Germline CDR1 SQVTM, CDR2 ANQGSEA. Trimming stripped 4 bases from V and 0 bases from J, with 14 bases between. The method was immunoSEQ multiplex PCR; TCRdb's version includes in-frame clones alone and lacks a portion of them. The data contain about 2,100 clones, roughly 90% of them seen just once; the ten biggest clones take up less than 3.5%. This entry belongs to a study of tumor T cells in aggressive B-cell lymphoma. The clonotype comes from an adult with diffuse large B cell lymphoma. The chain links TRBV29-1 to TRBJ2-3; D possibly corresponds to TRBD2 (6 bases). The specimen was tumor tissue. As DNA, the CDR3 is TGCAGCGTTGCGGGGACTGGTACTAGCACAGATACGCAGTATTTT. It encodes CSVAGTGTSTDTQYF.